These 30 T cell receptor beta chains were sequenced from one sample in a study of cytomegalovirus exposure and HLA in healthy donors. The PCR was carried out with 60 Vbeta primers and 13 Jbeta primers. The table came from immunoSEQ multiplex PCR; TCRdb's copy has only in-frame clones and leaves some out. The sample yields around 96,000 clones, 75% to 85% seen once. The material sequenced was PBMCs. The receptors were sampled from a man aged 18 to 29 in good health and CMV-seronegative.

V gene TRBV9 combines with J gene TRBJ2-1; no clear D. V gave up 0 bases and J gave up 8 bases, with 9 bases separating them. Germline-derived CDR1 and CDR2 are SGDLS and YYNGEE. CDR3 length: 13 amino acids. The CDR3 sequence is CASSVESVDEQFF. CDR3 in DNA: TGTGCCAGCAGCGTAGAATCGGTGGATGAGCAGTTCTTC.

This clone has more than one count but fewer than ten. The rearrangement joins TRBV7-7 to TRBJ1-4; a possible D gene is TRBD1 (5 bases). The V gene's germline CDR1 is SSHAT and CDR2 FNYEAQ (reference sequence). This CDR3 is built from 13 residues. Trimming cost V 5 bases and J 10 bases, with 14 bases left between them. DNA for the CDR3: TGTGCCAGCAGCCCCAGACAGAGTGGAAAACTGTTTTTT. This sequence encodes CASSPRQSGKLFF.

The chain links TRBV14 to TRBJ1-1; maybe TRBD1 (5 bases). Trimming pared 3 bases from V and 3 bases from J, leaving 11 bases between. The CDR3 covers 14 residues. Germline V CDR1 and CDR2: SGHDN, FVKESK. CDR3 coding DNA: TGTGCCAGCAGCCAGCAGCGGGGGTACACTGAAGCTTTCTTT. Its translation: CASSQQRGYTEAFF.

The CDR3 sequence: CASSYHRDTGELFF. The CDR3 region has the DNA TGTGCCAGCAGTTACCACCGGGACACCGGGGAGCTGTTTTTT. J is TRBJ2-2 and V is TRBV6-5; D remains unclear. Germline loops: CDR1 MNHEY, CDR2 SVGAGI. CDR3 length: 14 residues. The germline V and J ends were trimmed by 2 bases and 3 bases, with 7 bases remaining between them.

Note on this clone: One end of the junction does not line up with germline, which may come from a read error. The rearrangement links TRBV7-9 to TRBJ2-7, with 7 nucleotides matching TRBD1. This CDR3 region has 14 residues. Germline V gene sequence: CDR1 SEHNR, CDR2 FQNEAQ (reference sequence). CDR3 sequence: CSSSVDRARYEQYF. As DNA, the CDR3 is TGTTCCAGCAGCGTCGACAGGGCTCGCTACGAGCAGTACTTC.

The rearrangement links TRBV7-9 to TRBJ2-1; unclear D gene. Trimming stripped 1 base from V and 10 bases from J, with 8 bases between. Germline CDR1 reads SEHNR; CDR2 reads FQNEAQ (reference sequence). This CDR3 has 12 amino acids. Written as DNA, the CDR3 is TGTGCCAGCAGCTTAGGTCCTCTGGAGCAGTTCTTC. This gives the protein CASSLGPLEQFF.

The chain employs TRBV7-2 and TRBJ1-1, with a weak D call TRBD1 (6 bases). This CDR3 has 15 residues. The germline V gene encodes CDR1 SGHTA and CDR2 FQGNSA. V was trimmed by 5 bases and J by 1 base, leaving 14 bases between them. The CDR3 sequence: CASSQTGHPNTEAFF. As DNA, the CDR3 is TGTGCCAGCAGCCAAACGGGACACCCGAACACTGAAGCTTTCTTT.

The chain employs TRBV5-1 and TRBJ1-2; D is unresolved. The CDR3 runs 15 residues. Germline V gene data show CDR1 as SGHRS and CDR2 as YFSETQ. V was cut by 0 bases and J by 4 bases, with 13 bases left in between. CDR3 DNA: TGCGCCAGCAGCTTGGAGGCAGGTATTGGCTATGGCTACACCTTC. It is translated as CASSLEAGIGYGYTF.

This rearrangement joins TRBV2 to TRBJ2-3; D possibly corresponds to TRBD1 (6 bases). The CDR3 sequence is 14 residues long. Germline V CDR1 and CDR2: SNHLY, FYNNEI. The V gene lost 3 bases and the J gene lost 5 bases, with 12 bases spanning the gap. Here the CDR3 DNA reads TGTGCCAGCAGTGAGAAGGGGGAGTTAGATACGCAGTATTTT. Translated: CASSEKGELDTQYF.

The chain has TRBV10-1 and TRBJ2-3, with TRBD2 matching over 7 bases. CDR3 length: 14 residues. From germline, CDR1 is WNHNN and CDR2 SYGVQD (reference sequence). The junction had 10 bases not matched to a gene; V was cut back by 4 bases and J by 9 bases. The CDR3 protein is CASSGVFGGGTQYF. CDR3 nucleotide sequence: TGCGCCAGCAGTGGGGTCTTCGGCGGGGGAACGCAGTATTTT.

V gene TRBV11-3 combines with J gene TRBJ2-4; 7 positions agree with TRBD1. This CDR3 spans 13 amino acids. The germline V gene has CDR1 SGHNT and CDR2 YENEEA. V gave up 5 bases and J gave up 13 bases; unmatched junction bases: 11. The chain's CDR3 is CASSLGQQNRQYF. The CDR3 DNA reads TGTGCCAGCAGCCTGGGACAGCAAAACCGACAGTACTTC.

The chain couples TRBV11-1 to TRBJ1-2, with D possibly TRBD1 on 5 matching bases. This CDR3 contains 13 residues. Germline V gives CDR1 SGHAT, CDR2 FQDESV (reference sequence). Trimming shortened V by 2 bases and J by 4 bases, and 8 bases separated the two germline ends. CDR3 protein: CASSLSQGYGYTF. CDR3 nucleotide sequence: TGTGCCAGCAGCTTATCTCAGGGCTATGGCTACACCTTC.

The chain joins TRBV11-2 to TRBJ1-1; D gene uncertain. Deletions cut 0 bases from V and 10 bases from J, with 12 bases between. The CDR3 loop spans 13 amino acids. Germline V gene sequence: CDR1 SGHAT, CDR2 FQNNGV. The CDR3 protein is CASSLENPFGAFF. As DNA, the CDR3 is TGTGCCAGCAGCTTAGAGAACCCCTTCGGAGCTTTCTTT.

V gene TRBV7-3 combines with J gene TRBJ2-5, with 7 bases identical to TRBD1. V was pared by 3 bases and J by 4 bases, with 2 bases of the junction left unmatched. CDR3 length equals 13 residues. The germline V gene has CDR1 SGHTA and CDR2 FQGTGA. CDR3 amino acids: CASSFAGGETQYF. The CDR3 DNA is TGTGCCAGCAGCTTCGCAGGGGGAGAGACCCAGTACTTC.

This rearrangement joins TRBV10-2 to TRBJ2-7; 14 bases align to TRBD2. Trimming at V came to 5 bases and at J to 7 bases, leaving 7 bases not matched to a gene. The germline CDR1 and CDR2 sequences are WSHSY and SAAADI. CDR3 length equals 15 residues. As DNA, the CDR3 is TGCGCCAGCAGTAAGACTAGCGGGGGGGAAGGTGAGCAGTACTTC. Translation: CASSKTSGGEGEQYF.

The V call is TRBV11-2, the J call TRBJ1-1; D is unclear. Trimming took 5 bases from V and 3 from J, leaving 7 bases between them. The CDR3 totals 12 residues. CDR1 and CDR2 (germline): SGHAT, FQNNGV. DNA of the CDR3: TGTGCCAGCAGCCCGGACTACACTGAAGCTTTCTTT. Translating gives CASSPDYTEAFF.

The rearrangement uses TRBV6-6 and TRBJ2-3; D gene uncertain. CDR1 MNHNY and CDR2 SVGAGI come from the germline V gene (reference sequence). The ends were cut back, 6 bases at V and 4 bases at J, with 17 bases in the middle. CDR3 length: 15 residues. CDR3 bases: TGTGCCAGCAGCTTTTGGTCCCCGGTGGCAGATACGCAGTATTTT. This encodes CASSFWSPVADTQYF.

The gene calls are TRBV5-1 and TRBJ2-7, with a weak D call TRBD2 (6 bases). Trimming shortened V by 4 bases and J by 6 bases, and 14 bases separated the two germline ends. Germline values: CDR1 SGHRS, CDR2 YFSETQ. This CDR3 is 13 amino acids long. CDR3 DNA sequence: TGCGCCAGCAGCGTTAGTCAGGGAGGCGAGCAGTACTTC. Protein: CASSVSQGGEQYF.

The rearrangement joins TRBV5-8 to TRBJ1-2; possibly TRBD1 for D (6 bases). Germline CDR1 reads SGHTS; CDR2 reads YDEGEE. Trimming stripped 4 bases from V and 8 bases from J, with 9 bases between. This CDR3 is 11 amino acids long. In DNA, the CDR3 is TGTGCCAGCAGCGCAGGGGCAGGCTACACCTTC. It codes for CASSAGAGYTF.

The chain recombines TRBV4-2 with TRBJ1-1; a possible D gene is TRBD1 (6 bases). Trimming cost V 0 bases and J 0 bases, with 23 bases left between them. Germline values: CDR1 LGHNA, CDR2 YNFKEQ. The CDR3 is 20 residues long. CDR3 sequence (DNA): TGTGCCAGCAGCCAAGATGAAGGACAGTTTATGATAGGGCTGAACACTGAAGCTTTCTTT. This gives the protein CASSQDEGQFMIGLNTEAFF.

The V call is TRBV9, the J call TRBJ1-3; TRBD1 is a possible D gene (5 bases). The CDR3 consists of 17 residues. The ends were cut back, 0 bases at V and 3 bases at J, with 16 bases in the middle. Germline V lookup: CDR1 SGDLS, CDR2 YYNGEE. The CDR3 region is CASSVANAGQSGNTIYF. In nucleotides, the CDR3 is TGTGCCAGCAGCGTAGCAAATGCAGGACAAAGTGGAAACACCATATATTTT.

Worth noting for this clone: Germline and junction disagree at one end, which may indicate a read error. V is TRBV19 and J is TRBJ1-4; D gene unclear. This CDR3 region has 15 residues. CDR1 is LNHDA and CDR2 is SQIVND in the germline V gene (reference sequence). The CDR3 protein is CASSISAATNEKLFF. The CDR3 nucleotides read TGTGCCAGTAGTATAAGTGCTGCAACTAATGAAAAGCTGTTTTTT.

The chain joins TRBV6-6 to TRBJ1-4; a possible D gene is TRBD1 (5 bases). V lost 7 bases and J lost 12, with 21 bases in between. CDR1 is MNHNY and CDR2 is SVGAGI in the germline V gene (reference sequence). This CDR3 has 14 residues. The DNA for the CDR3 is TGTGCCAGCAAAAGACAGAGAGAAGGGTTGGAACTGTTTTTT. It translates to CASKRQREGLELFF.

The chain couples TRBV2 to TRBJ1-2, with D possibly matching TRBD1 (5 bases). This CDR3 contains 12 residues. Per germline, CDR1 SNHLY and CDR2 FYNNEI. Trimming removed 7 bases from V and 4 bases from J, with 10 bases in between. CDR3 protein: CASTGTSYGYTF. The CDR3 DNA follows: TGTGCCAGCACCGGGACTTCCTATGGCTACACCTTC.

The count of this clone is one. The chain couples TRBV5-1 to TRBJ2-1; D might be TRBD1 (5 bases). Trimming took off 0 bases at V and 8 bases at J, with 9 bases between the two ends. This CDR3 is built from 13 residues. Germline loops: CDR1 SGHRS, CDR2 YFSETQ. The CDR3 is CASSLGFRDEQFF. DNA for the CDR3: TGCGCCAGCAGCTTGGGTTTCAGGGATGAGCAGTTCTTC.

The V gene is TRBV9, the J gene TRBJ2-6, with 7 bases identical to TRBD2. Germline values: CDR1 SGDLS, CDR2 YYNGEE. The length of the CDR3 is 19 residues. Losses at the gene ends were 3 bases for V and 0 bases for J; bases not matched to a gene: 12. The CDR3 DNA reads TGTGCCAGCAGCGCCCCGGGGGGATGGGTCGACTCTGGGGCCAACGTCCTGACTTTC. It translates to CASSAPGGWVDSGANVLTF.

V gene TRBV2 combines with J gene TRBJ2-2, with 9 bases fitting TRBD2. V lost 8 bases to trimming and J lost 4 bases; unmatched junction nucleotides: 2. Germline V gives CDR1 SNHLY, CDR2 FYNNEI. The CDR3 loop spans 13 amino acids. The CDR3 region has the DNA TGTGCCAGCCATAGCGGGGGCACCGGGGAGCTGTTTTTT. Its translation is CASHSGGTGELFF.

This chain links TRBV27 with TRBJ2-7, with D possibly matching TRBD1 (6 bases). The length of the CDR3 is 15 residues. Trimming left V 2 bases short and J 0 bases short, with 11 bases between. CDR1 and CDR2 (germline): MNHEY, SMNVEV (reference sequence). CDR3 residues: CASSLSQGSSYEQYF. CDR3 DNA: TGTGCCAGCAGTTTAAGTCAGGGGAGCTCCTACGAGCAGTACTTC.

This sequence joins TRBV6-4 and TRBJ2-1; 11 bases are shared with TRBD2. Trimming removed 4 bases from V and 0 bases from J; junction bases left unmatched: 2. Germline values: CDR1 MRHNA, CDR2 SNTAGT. This CDR3 comprises 16 residues. The CDR3 nucleotides are TGTGCCAGCAGTGTTAGCGGGGGGGCCTCCTACAATGAGCAGTTCTTC. Its protein product is CASSVSGGASYNEQFF.

The rearrangement joins TRBV11-1 to TRBJ2-2; D is uncertain. The CDR3 has 14 amino acids. Germline lookup yields CDR1 SGHAT and CDR2 FQDESV (reference sequence). V lost 6 bases and J lost 3, with 11 bases in between. The CDR3 region is CASRRGIDTGELFF. DNA for the CDR3: TGTGCCAGCAGAAGAGGAATTGACACCGGGGAGCTGTTTTTT.